The 8 T cell receptor beta chains below all came from one sample that was sequenced in a study of blood T cell repertoires in COVID-19. Assay used: immunoSEQ multiplex PCR; TCRdb lists only in-frame clones, some missing. The top ten clones hold about 4% of a sample with more than 300,000 clones, approximately 91% of them seen once. The sequenced sample consisted of PBMCs or T cells enriched from blood (not recorded which). The receptors shown here come from a young woman who had been exposed to COVID-19.

The V call is TRBV2, the J call TRBJ1-1, with 7 nucleotides matching TRBD1. V dropped 6 bases and J dropped 0; count of bases not matched to a gene: 7. The CDR3 length is 15 residues. CDR1 is SNHLY and CDR2 is FYNNEI in the germline V gene. The CDR3 region is CASSVGQAMNTEAFF. CDR3 sequence (DNA): TGTGCCAGCAGCGTCGGACAGGCGATGAACACTGAAGCTTTCTTT.

The V gene is TRBV9, the J gene TRBJ1-6; 7 bases line up with TRBD1. Germline trimming cut 0 bases from V and 0 bases from J; bases unmatched to any gene: 6. CDR1 SGDLS and CDR2 YYNGEE come from the germline V gene. The CDR3 spans 18 residues. The CDR3 loop reads CASSVEDRPRSYNSPLHF. The CDR3 nucleotides are TGTGCCAGCAGCGTAGAGGACAGGCCCCGCTCCTATAATTCACCCCTCCACTTT.

V gene TRBV6-5 combines with J gene TRBJ1-2; D perhaps matches TRBD1 (6 bases). Germline values: CDR1 MNHEY, CDR2 SVGAGI. This CDR3 comprises 13 residues. Between the trimmed V and J ends, which lost 7 bases and 6 bases, there was a span of 15 bases. This CDR3 is CASTPDRNHGYTF. CDR3 nucleotide sequence: TGTGCCAGCACTCCAGACAGGAATCATGGCTACACCTTC.

The chain recombines TRBV27 with TRBJ2-7, with 7 bases fitting TRBD2. The CDR3 loop spans 14 amino acids. The germline CDR1 and CDR2 sequences are MNHEY and SMNVEV (reference sequence). The J segment lost 6 bases and the V segment lost 3 bases, leaving 8 bases of the junction unmatched. The CDR3 region has the DNA TGTGCCAGCAGTTTTAGGCGGGGGACCTCCGAGCAGTACTTC. It specifies CASSFRRGTSEQYF.

As DNA, the CDR3 is TGTGCCAGCAGCCCTGAGAGGGCGCTGGGCTACACCTTC. It yields the protein CASSPERALGYTF. The chain carries TRBV7-9 and TRBJ1-2; D uncertain. V was clipped by 5 bases and J by 8 bases, with 15 bases between them. The germline V gene has CDR1 SEHNR and CDR2 FQNEAQ (reference sequence). This CDR3 contains 13 residues.

The chain is built from TRBV11-3 and TRBJ2-7; D ambiguous. This CDR3 contains 15 residues. The germline V and J ends were trimmed by 0 bases and 2 bases, with 11 bases remaining between them. Looked up from germline, CDR1 is SGHNT and CDR2 is YENEEA. CDR3 nucleotide sequence: TGTGCCAGCAGCTTAGAATTTGGGCAGGCCTACGAGCAGTACTTC. Its translation: CASSLEFGQAYEQYF.

V usage is TRBV18 and J usage is TRBJ1-5; D possibly corresponds to TRBD1 (5 bases). The V gene's germline CDR1 is KGHSH and CDR2 LQKENI. Deletions cut 5 bases from V and 5 bases from J, with 10 bases between. CDR3 length equals 13 residues. The CDR3 DNA sequence: TGTGCCAGCTCAAAGGGGTTGGATCAGCCCCAGCATTTT. Encoded protein: CASSKGLDQPQHF.

The J gene is TRBJ2-2, the V gene TRBV3-1 (or the pseudogene TRBV3-2); TRBD2 matches 7 bases. Trimming took 3 bases from V and 4 from J; bases not matched to a gene: 5. Germline assignment: CDR1 LGHDT and CDR2 YNNKEL (reference sequence). This CDR3 region has 15 residues. CDR3 bases: TGTGCCAGCAGCCAGGGGGGGAAGTTCACCGGGGAGCTGTTTTTT. This translates into CASSQGGKFTGELFF.